What follows are 9 T cell receptor beta chains derived from one specimen sequenced in a study of shared clonotypes between healthy human individuals. Profiling relied on immunoSEQ multiplex PCR, and the TCRdb table lists in-frame clones only, not all of them. The table has over 400,000 clones, 81% seen once. The sequenced material came from PBMCs. The receptors were sampled from a woman between 40 and 50 years old in good health. Some clones in this sample may be carry-over from other donors' samples.

The chain is built from TRBV11-2 and TRBJ2-7; 9 positions agree with TRBD1. The CDR3 has 15 amino acids. V lost 5 bases to trimming and J lost 1 base; unmatched junction nucleotides: 6. Germline V gene lookup returns CDR1 SGHAT and CDR2 FQNNGV. The DNA for the CDR3 is TGTGCCAGCAGCCGCCCCGGGACAGGGTCCTACGAGCAGTACTTC. It translates to CASSRPGTGSYEQYF.

J is TRBJ1-1 and V is TRBV6-1; tentatively, D is TRBD1 (6 bases). Germline V gives CDR1 MNHNS, CDR2 SASEGT. The germline V and J ends were trimmed by 3 bases and 4 bases, with 12 bases remaining between them. The CDR3 spans 14 residues. The CDR3 protein is CASSDIRGVTEAFF. In DNA form, the CDR3 reads TGTGCCAGCAGTGATATCAGGGGCGTCACTGAAGCTTTCTTT.

This clone occurred once. This chain uses TRBV27 with TRBJ2-1; TRBD2 matches at 8 bases. The CDR3 is 15 amino acids. J was trimmed by 2 bases and V by 7 bases; bases with no gene match: 7. Germline assignment: CDR1 MNHEY and CDR2 SMNVEV (reference sequence). Here the CDR3 reads CASNRAGVTYNEQFF. CDR3 in DNA: TGTGCCAGCAATCGAGCGGGAGTTACCTACAATGAGCAGTTCTTC.

The chain has TRBV7-9 and TRBJ1-2; 8 bases are shared with TRBD1. Germline CDR1 and CDR2: SEHNR and FQNEAQ (reference sequence). V shed 6 bases, J shed 8 bases, and the junction held 11 bases outside the gene matches. The CDR3 is made up of 14 amino acids. In nucleotides, the CDR3 is TGTGCCAGCAGTCCGACAGGGGCGGAGAAAGGCTACACCTTC. Translated, it gives CASSPTGAEKGYTF.

The chain recombines TRBV28 with TRBJ1-3; D perhaps matches TRBD1 (6 bases). CDR3 size: 14 residues. V dropped 2 bases and J dropped 2 bases, with 7 bases sitting between them. Germline CDR1 reads MDHEN; CDR2 reads SYDVKM. CDR3 DNA: TGTGCCAGCAGTTTAAACAGGGCTGGAAACACCATATATTTT. Protein product: CASSLNRAGNTIYF.

The V gene is TRBV7-3, the J gene TRBJ2-1; unclear D gene. CDR3 length equals 15 residues. V shed 5 bases and J shed 10 bases, with 21 bases lying between them. The germline gives CDR1 SGHTA, CDR2 FQGTGA. The CDR3 is CASSTIGVIGIEQFF. DNA for the CDR3: TGTGCCAGCAGCACGATTGGGGTTATAGGAATAGAGCAGTTCTTC. Supplemented by reference TRBV7-3 and TRBJ2-1, the full variable domain reads GAGVSQTPSNKVTEKGKYVELRCDPISGHTALYWYRQSLGQGPEFLIYFQGTGAADDSGLPNDRFFAVRPEGSVSTLKIQRTERGDSAVYLCASSTIGVIGIEQFFGPGTRLTVL.

Comment on this clone: With only one base between it and a far larger clone, this is likely a read error. The chain employs TRBV30 and TRBJ1-2; D remains ambiguous. The CDR3 covers 13 residues. Germline V gene sequence: CDR1 GTSNPN, CDR2 SVGIG (reference sequence). The CDR3 DNA is TGTGCCTGGAGTGTTCACAGAACCTATAGCTACACCTTC. Protein: CAWSVHRTYSYTF.

In this sample, this clone turned up a few times. V gene TRBV9 combines with J gene TRBJ1-2; D call uncertain. CDR3 length equals 14 residues. Germline CDR1 SGDLS, CDR2 YYNGEE. V lost 6 bases to trimming and J lost 5 bases, with 17 bases between them. CDR3 protein: CASNSPTLGYGYTF. In DNA, the CDR3 is TGTGCCAGCAACAGCCCGACCCTAGGGTATGGCTACACCTTC.

With regard to this clone: One base separates it from a far larger clone, so it is likely a read error. The chain joins TRBV4-1 to TRBJ1-1; D is unresolved. The germline V and J ends were trimmed by 8 bases and 4 bases, with 11 bases remaining between them. The CDR3 totals 12 residues. The germline CDR1 and CDR2 sequences are MGHRA and YSYEKL. The CDR3, as DNA: TGCGCCAGCGGCCTCCCCGGCACTGAAGCTTTCTTT. Encoded protein: CASGLPGTEAFF.